This T cell receptor beta chain was obtained from a study of cytomegalovirus exposure and HLA in healthy donors listed by TCRdb under 2017. In terms of the full investigation: An earlier analysis of several hundred of the donors reported roughly 300 Gb of sequence data and around 120 million unique TCR beta sequences from 150 million to 200 million T cells. Roughly 300 gigabases of sequencing data and tens of millions of unique TCR sequences made up an early release that covered nearly 650 HLA-typed donors. Of the approximately 400 genotyped donors, approximately 81% were placed in the genetic ancestry cluster associated with self-reported Caucasian donors. The study was designed to test whether signatures of past pathogen exposure could be identified by cataloging public T cell receptors. The T cell repertoires of some 700 subjects were profiled by immunosequencing and related to cytomegalovirus serostatus. Along with the approximately 700-subject first cohort, a separate validation cohort of 120 different subjects was used. The study combined high-throughput TCR immunosequencing, statistical association of individual TCRs with disease status, and machine learning to predict cytomegalovirus infection status. A later analysis re-analyzed previously published TCR beta repertoires from about 730 donors and added high-resolution HLA genotyping to study TCR occurrence patterns. In the later analysis, no new phenotypic data were used to find candidate immune exposures; instead, reliance was placed on TCR beta sequences and their occurrence across donors. In an earlier analysis of several hundred of the donors, high-throughput TCR beta sequencing was used to judge whether each TCR beta V gene segment behaved as functional or pseudogenic. Alongside the repertoire data, information on donor age, sex, ethnicity and CMV serostatus was compiled. A later genetic analysis took genome-wide SNP genotypes for about 65% of the 666 donors and used that subset as a discovery cohort. All discovery cohort repertoires had been generated on a single sequencing platform. Class I and class II HLA loci were covered by the typing at four-digit resolution. Typing coverage varied by locus: about 629-630 donors for A, B, C, DRB1 and DQB1; 522 for DQA1; about 570 for DPA1; roughly 470 for DPB1. Roughly 5 DR-DQ haplotypes were handled as single units for association and clustering, since linkage in the cohort was strong. Across some 400 genotyped donors of the cohort, an average of about 220,000 unique TCR beta nucleotide sequences per donor were sequenced, and roughly a sixth of those sequences were non-productive.

In total, approximately 690 healthy bone marrow donors made up the cohort. At the time of sampling, all cohort members were nominally healthy, though unrecorded immune exposures were likely present. The donor was CMV seronegative and belonged to the group of 352 seronegative cohort members. Each donor provided a peripheral blood sample, and peripheral blood mononuclear cells were used for TCR beta sequencing. Genomic DNA was extracted from the blood cell samples with the Qiagen DNeasy Blood Extraction Kit. Comment on this clone: Its antigen is unknown. No qualities accompany the bases; no much larger clone lies one base away.

V is cut by 0 bases and J by 2 bases, and the space between the germline ends is 12 bases. CDR1 and CDR2 are drawn from the germline V gene: SGDLS, YYNGEE. Spanning cysteine to phenylalanine, the CDR3 consists of 15 amino acids. Only the CDR3 DNA stays, 45 bases, in frame from base 1. Library construction relied on the immunoSEQ multiplex PCR assay. For the multiplex PCR, a mixture combining 60 forward primers for TCR Vbeta segments and 13 reverse primers for TCR Jbeta segments was used. The CDR3 region of rearranged TCR beta genes was amplified from genomic DNA by a multiplex PCR assay. Amplified TCR beta libraries were sequenced as 87-base-pair reads on the Illumina HiSeq System. The study's own analysis went as follows. Across the 670 or so repertoires, a later analysis counted 78 million or so unique TCR beta chains, around 10 million of which were shared by at least two donors. To remove PCR and sequencing errors, raw reads were error-corrected and collapsed into unique sequences using a nearest-neighbor algorithm that merged closely related sequences. To assign V, D and J gene segments, CDR3 sequences were aligned to IMGT reference sequences. For a sequence to be retained, at least a six-nucleotide match to both a V gene segment and a J gene segment was required. Rearrangements were called productive when the CDR3 lacked stop codons and stayed in frame with V and J; all others were non-productive. CDR3 was defined according to IMGT convention as the region running from the second conserved V-encoded cysteine to the conserved J-encoded phenylalanine. The earlier analysis of 550 to 650 of the donors excluded any sequence lacking an unambiguous match to a single V gene segment. An earlier analysis of roughly 590 of the donors called V segments functional above 56.7% productive rearrangements and segregating when the between-donor standard deviation exceeded 5%. A statistical classification framework was developed to diagnose cytomegalovirus status using the catalog of TCR beta chain sequences. In a later analysis, TCR nucleotide sequences were compared against IMGT/GENE-DB human TR gene sequences so that V and J genes could be assigned. A later analysis assigned CDR3 sequences and most-parsimonious VDJ recombination scenarios with the TCRdist pipeline. In a later analysis, each TCR beta chain was defined by its CDR3 amino acid sequence together with its V-gene family, and reads without a unique V-gene family were excluded. As a way to deal with suspected cross-contamination and a sequencing artifact, a later analysis dropped more than 500 nucleotide sequences that were highly shared and had low generation probability. In a later analysis, a clonal expansion index for each public chain was calculated from normalized within-repertoire ranks of inferred template counts. In a later analysis, generation probabilities were computed with a VDJ recombination model fitted to out-of-frame rearrangements, and the resulting probabilities were checked against IGoR. In a later analysis, TCR-TCR, TCR-HLA and TCR-CMV co-occurrence was scored with hypergeometric tests, and a repertoire-size bias correction was applied to TCR pairs. To estimate false discovery rates, a later analysis permuted the HLA or CMV assignments 20 times. In a later analysis, co-occurring TCRs were grouped with DBSCAN, and TCRdist sequence similarity was added when clustering was performed within HLA-allele-positive subsets. Repertoires with fewer than 30,000 or more than 120,000 public chains, plus five repertoires with anomalous nucleotide sharing, were excluded from co-occurrence clustering. This is the immuneACCESS table as TCRdb keeps it, with only in-frame sequences that have V and J called. A part of the clones is gone; compared with another copy, unresolved V genes explain less than half, and the rest is unexplained. That table furnishes V, J and clone size, whereas the DNA furnished D and trimming. The sample yields 200,000 to 250,000 clones; 60% to 80% were counted once. 1.8% of the sample is held by the ten biggest clonotypes.

Summary of the overall study and its limitations: The study gave a list of 150 to 200 TCR beta chains associated with cytomegalovirus. Several of the top co-occurrence clusters appeared to be linked to parvovirus B19, influenza, CMV and Epstein-Barr virus, according to a later analysis. Some IMGT-functional V segments, including TRBV6-2 and TRBV6-3, could not be told apart with the 87-base-pair reads, so those segments were excluded. Three of the identified cytomegalovirus-associated TCR beta chains were confirmed in vitro to be specific for cytomegalovirus antigens. For the cohort, immune exposure information was limited to CMV serostatus. Seventeen rarely observed V segments, including chromosome 9 orphons, were excluded from the earlier analysis of about 500 of the donors because counts were too low. A further reported finding was that TCR beta sequences accurately predicted the HLA-A and HLA-B alleles for most subjects in the first cohort. Sequencing depth was assumed to be roughly uniform across donors in the presence/absence analyses, though that assumption may not hold. Correlated functional status among segregating V segments might be attributable to linkage disequilibrium, but an unknown experimental factor could not be ruled out. In both the original and validation cohorts, the classifier was reported to diagnose cytomegalovirus status with high specificity and sensitivity. The authors suggested that the approach could potentially be extended to other disease states and immunological phenotypes. In a later analysis, HLA-associated TCR beta chains showed more clonal expansion and lower generation probabilities than non-associated chains that were equally common. Across donors, most TCR sequences were observed very rarely, whereas some public TCRs were present in many individuals. In a later genetic analysis, a missense DCLRE1C variant was associated with V-gene and J-gene trimming of TCR beta chains, and the association was replicated in an independent cohort. In an earlier analysis of approximately 590 of the donors, most TCR beta V segments were observed in productive rearrangements about 87% or about 30% of the time, broadly matching IMGT annotations. A cluster of highly shared sequence variants was judged likely to represent a technical artifact of the sequencing pipeline. A later analysis found that most CMV-associated TCR beta chains appeared HLA-restricted, with HLA associations seemingly driven largely by CMV exposure. Because some donors lacked HLA typing at each locus, the association tests relied only on the typed subset. Assigning TCR associations to individual alleles was difficult when HLA alleles, especially DR and DQ, strongly co-occurred. In this cohort, only TCR beta chains were sequenced, and detectable features were limited by the absence of alpha or paired-chain data. A later genetic analysis reported fewer N-insertions in productive TCRs among donors in an Asian-associated ancestry cluster than the roughly 620-donor mean. In a later analysis, the rate of TCR association differed among HLA loci, with DRB1 alleles having the most associated TCRs and HLA-C alleles having the fewest. In a later analysis, about 17,000 TCR beta sequences were associated with specific HLA alleles at a false discovery rate of 0.05.

Sequencing was carried out using PBMCs. The chain uses TRBV9 and TRBJ2-7; a weak D assignment points to TRBD1 (5 bases agree). The clonotype was recovered from a woman in her 30s in good health and CMV-seronegative. The CDR3 is CASSVAGHTPYEQYF. Read as DNA, the sequence is TGTGCCAGCAGCGTAGCCGGACATACCCCCTACGAGCAGTACTTC. The full variable domain, completed from the reference TRBV9 and TRBJ2-7 proteins outside the CDR3, reads DSGVTQTPKHLITATGQRVTLRCSPRSGDLSVYWYQQSLDQGLQFLIQYYNGEERAKGNILERFSAQQFPDLHSELNLSSLELGDSALYFCASSVAGHTPYEQYFGPGTRLTVT.